The following is a T cell receptor beta chain sequence with its context. Its antigen is not identified. Here immunoSEQ multiplex PCR was the method, and the copy in TCRdb shows in-frame clones only, minus some. The sample lists 26,000 or so clones, around 70% occurring once. The data were taken from a study of vaccination effects on CD4 cells after COVID-19. The study, taken as a whole, reports: Marked clonal contraction of both clone types appeared late after vaccination.

ViraFEST expansion of antigen-specific CD4+ T cells with viral peptide pools preceded sequencing. Subsequent to a culture period of about ten days, CD4+ T cells were isolated. Nobody among the vaccine recipients had prior SARS-CoV-2 infection (nucleocapsid antibodies were negative). PBMC were cultured at a few million per well with about 10 IU/ml IL-2 and 8 to 10 ug/ml peptides. Trimming removed 3 bases from V and 7 bases from J, with 15 bases in between. The CDR3 extends over 14 amino acids. Germline lookup yields CDR1 KGHSH and CDR2 LQKENI. The TCR comes from a human donor who received a COVID-19 vaccine. This rearrangement joins TRBV18 to TRBJ1-2, with TRBD1 as a possible D gene (6 bases). The sequences come from CD4+ T cells from PBMCs cultured with SARS-CoV-2 spike peptides, collected before COVID-19 vaccination. For the CDR3, the DNA is TGTGCCAGCTCACCGAACAGGGAGGCGCTTGGCTACACCTTC. It translates to CASSPNREALGYTF.